Listed below are T cell receptor beta chains from one sample, sequenced in a study of T cell repertoires in cytomegalovirus infection. These receptors have no known antigen. TCRdb re-derived calls from the reads in MiXCR, one entry per CDR3 protein. This sample has about 740,000 distinct CDR3 sequences, with around 35% found just once. The sequenced sample was cultured PBMCs, obtained from culture after CMV antigen stimulation. The source is a human donor in good health (CMV status not recorded). Some clones in this sample may be carry-over from other donors' samples. The CDR3 runs from the conserved cysteine through the conserved F or W. A D gene is named only where the DNA matches it firmly. Where a row states a size, it is once, few, many or the class of an expanded clone; other rows omit it.

d_gene,abundance,v_gene,j_gene,CDR3aa,CDR3nt
-,-,TRBV12-5,TRBJ1-6,CASVTLCPLRFSYNSPLHF,TGTGCTAGTGTCACCCTATGTCCCTTGAGGTTCTCCTATAATTCACCCCTCCACTTT
-,few,TRBV12-3/TRBV12-4,TRBJ1-5,CASSPGGPQHF,TGTGCCAGCAGTCCCGGCGGGCCCCAGCATTTT
TRBD1,-,TRBV7-8,TRBJ1-1,CASSSRDREAFF,TGTGCCAGCAGCTCCCGGGACAGGGAAGCTTTCTTT
TRBD2,-,TRBV20-1,TRBJ2-1,CSARGGLAGEAFF,TGCAGTGCTAGAGGGGGACTAGCGGGAGAGGCGTTCTTC
-,-,TRBV2,TRBJ2-7,CASSADGGYYEQYF,TGTGCCAGCAGTGCGGACGGGGGTTACTACGAGCAGTACTTC
-,-,TRBV28,TRBJ1-5,CASSPPGRGVYSNQPQHF,TGTGCCAGCAGTCCCCCCGGAAGGGGCGTTTATAGCAATCAGCCCCAGCATTTT
-,few,TRBV2,TRBJ1-2,CASTRTRNYGYTF,TGTGCCAGCACTAGGACACGGAACTATGGCTACACCTTC
TRBD2,few,TRBV6-2/TRBV6-3,TRBJ2-5,CASSYSIASGRQETQYF,TGTGCCAGCAGTTACTCGATAGCTAGCGGGAGACAAGAGACCCAGTACTTC
TRBD2,many,TRBV7-2,TRBJ2-1,CASSLLAGVPNEQFF,TGTGCCAGCAGTTTACTAGCGGGAGTCCCCAATGAGCAGTTCTTC
TRBD1,-,TRBV10-3,TRBJ1-5,CAISAGTGVGGKQPQHF,TGTGCCATCAGTGCTGGGACAGGGGTTGGAGGGAAACAGCCCCAGCATTTT
TRBD1,-,TRBV5-6,TRBJ1-2,CASSGGTGGYTF,TGTGCCAGCAGCGGAGGGACAGGGGGCTACACCTTC
-,-,TRBV20-1,TRBJ2-1,CSARDPGQSSYNEQFF,TGCAGTGCTAGAGATCCCGGCCAGAGCTCCTACAATGAGCAGTTCTTC
-,-,TRBV20-1,TRBJ2-1,CSARDSAYNEQFF,TGCAGTGCTAGAGACTCGGCCTACAATGAGCAGTTCTTC
-,-,TRBV4-2,TRBJ1-2,CASSPSGGVHYGYTF,TGTGCCAGCAGCCCGTCGGGGGGGGTCCACTATGGCTACACCTTC
TRBD1,few,TRBV24-1,TRBJ2-1,CATSTDRAYEQFF,TGTGCCACCAGTACCGACAGGGCCTATGAGCAGTTCTTC
-,few,TRBV6-6,TRBJ2-7,CASSTLTRRPTYEQYF,TGTGCCAGCAGTACCCTTACCAGGAGGCCTACCTACGAGCAGTACTTC
TRBD1,few,TRBV10-3,TRBJ1-5,CAISGTGGQPQHF,TGTGCCATCAGTGGGACAGGGGGGCAGCCCCAGCATTTT
-,-,TRBV6-5,TRBJ1-6,CASSSSTENSPLHF,TGTGCCAGCAGTTCATCGACAGAAAATTCACCCCTCCACTTT
-,-,TRBV7-6,TRBJ2-7,CASSLAGGGAFGYEQYF,TGTGCCAGCAGCTTAGCGGGGGGGGGGGCATTCGGGTACGAGCAGTACTTC
-,-,TRBV12-3/TRBV12-4,TRBJ2-1,CASRPGAWNEQFF,TGTGCCAGCAGACCCGGGGCCTGGAATGAGCAGTTCTTC
-,-,TRBV19,TRBJ1-1,CASSISKMTANTEAFF,TGTGCCAGTAGTATATCGAAAATGACAGCGAACACTGAAGCTTTCTTT
-,-,TRBV20-1,TRBJ2-7,CSATARRVHEQYF,TGCAGTGCTACGGCGAGACGGGTCCACGAGCAGTACTTC
TRBD2,-,TRBV27,TRBJ2-3,CASSSWGSGGPTDTQYF,TGTGCCAGCAGTTCCTGGGGAAGCGGGGGGCCTACAGATACGCAGTATTTT
-,-,TRBV7-9,TRBJ1-2,CASSLDRPLYGYTF,TGTGCCAGCAGCTTAGACAGGCCGCTCTATGGCTACACCTTC
TRBD1,few,TRBV27,TRBJ2-3,CASSPMRTGTTDTQYF,TGTGCCAGCAGTCCCATGCGGACAGGGACAACAGATACGCAGTATTTT
-,few,TRBV7-6,TRBJ2-7,CASSLRGRNYEQYF,TGTGCCAGCAGCTTAAGAGGGCGGAATTACGAGCAGTACTTC
TRBD2,-,TRBV7-2,TRBJ2-1,CASSLRPAGEYPPSSYNEQFF,TGTGCCAGCAGCTTAAGGCCAGCGGGAGAGTACCCCCCGAGCTCCTACAATGAGCAGTTCTTC
-,-,TRBV6-2/TRBV6-3,TRBJ1-5,CASSYGSGNQPQHF,TGTGCCAGCAGTTACGGTAGTGGTAACCAGCCCCAGCATTTT
TRBD2,-,TRBV4-2,TRBJ2-1,CASSQDGGGFENEQFF,TGTGCCAGCAGCCAAGATGGCGGGGGGTTTGAGAATGAGCAGTTCTTC
TRBD2,-,TRBV27,TRBJ2-1,CASKLAGGPNEQFF,TGTGCCAGCAAACTAGCGGGGGGGCCAAATGAGCAGTTCTTC
TRBD1,-,TRBV7-2,TRBJ1-1,CASSSGTGFMNTEAFF,TGTGCCAGCAGCTCCGGGACAGGCTTCATGAACACTGAAGCTTTCTTT
-,many,TRBV6-5,TRBJ2-3,CASSYSAGGTDTQYF,TGTGCCAGCAGTTACTCGGCCGGGGGCACAGATACGCAGTATTTT
TRBD1,-,TRBV2,TRBJ1-5,CASSESDRGYQPQHF,TGTGCCAGCAGTGAATCCGACAGGGGGTATCAGCCCCAGCATTTT
-,-,TRBV20-1,TRBJ2-1,CRVSVGEQFF,TGCAGAGTGTCGGTAGGTGAGCAGTTCTTC
-,few,TRBV6-2/TRBV6-3,TRBJ1-1,CASSYSYNTEAFF,TGTGCCAGCAGTTACTCCTACAACACTGAAGCTTTCTTT
-,many,TRBV7-2,TRBJ1-2,CASSLSDNARGYTF,TGTGCCAGCAGCTTATCCGACAACGCGAGGGGCTACACCTTC
-,few,TRBV6-2/TRBV6-3,TRBJ2-2,CASSYPGELFF,TGTGCCAGCAGTTACCCCGGGGAGCTGTTTTTT
-,few,TRBV7-2,TRBJ1-4,CASSSFGYNEKLFF,TGTGCCAGCAGCTCCTTTGGTTATAATGAAAAACTGTTTTTT
-,-,TRBV12-3/TRBV12-4,TRBJ1-4,CASSFLGATNEKLFF,TGTGCCAGCAGTTTTTTGGGGGCGACTAATGAAAAACTGTTTTTT
-,few,TRBV27,TRBJ2-3,CASSPETSTDTQYF,TGTGCCAGCAGTCCTGAGACTAGCACAGATACGCAGTATTTT
-,-,TRBV28,TRBJ1-1,CASSLETVTNTEAFF,TGTGCCAGCAGTTTAGAGACAGTGACGAACACTGAAGCTTTCTTT
TRBD2,-,TRBV20-1,TRBJ2-1,CSARGTSGYNEQFF,TGCAGTGCTAGGGGAACTAGCGGTTACAATGAGCAGTTCTTC